This TCR beta chain was observed in a study of cytomegalovirus exposure and HLA in healthy donors. Study-wide findings and caveats: The CMV antigen specificity of a few CMV-associated chains was confirmed through in vitro analysis.

Of note for this clone: Its specificity is unknown.

The V gene end was trimmed by 6 bases and the J gene end by 0 bases; junction bases not matched to a gene: 5. The germline V gene encodes CDR1 SNHLY and CDR2 FYNNEI. The CDR3 is 16 amino acids. The method was immunoSEQ multiplex PCR; TCRdb's version includes in-frame clones alone and lacks a portion of them. Of about 74,000 clones listed, approximately 93% are singletons. Donors were drawn from the 120-subject validation cohort, separate from the 666-subject first cohort. The chain is built from TRBV2 and TRBJ2-6, with 7 nucleotides matching TRBD2. Sample: PBMCs. This clonotype was sampled from a man aged 18 to 35 in good health and CMV-seropositive. The CDR3 here is CASRYGGGSGANVLTF. In nucleotides, the CDR3 is TGTGCCAGCAGATATGGGGGGGGCTCTGGGGCCAACGTCCTGACTTTC.